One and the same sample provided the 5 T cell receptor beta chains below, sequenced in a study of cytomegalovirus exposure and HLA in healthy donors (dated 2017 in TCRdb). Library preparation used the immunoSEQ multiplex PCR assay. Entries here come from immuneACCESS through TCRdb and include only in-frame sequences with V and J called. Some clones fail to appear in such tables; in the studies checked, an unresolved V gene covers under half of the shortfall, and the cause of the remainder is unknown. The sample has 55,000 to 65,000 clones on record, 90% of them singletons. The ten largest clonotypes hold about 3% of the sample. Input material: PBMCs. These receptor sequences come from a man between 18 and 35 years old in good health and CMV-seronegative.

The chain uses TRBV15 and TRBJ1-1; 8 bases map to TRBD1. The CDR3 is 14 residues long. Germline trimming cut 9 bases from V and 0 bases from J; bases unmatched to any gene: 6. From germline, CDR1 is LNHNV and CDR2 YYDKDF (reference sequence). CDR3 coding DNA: TGTGCCACTGGGCCAGGGGGCTTGAACACTGAAGCTTTCTTT. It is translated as CATGPGGLNTEAFF. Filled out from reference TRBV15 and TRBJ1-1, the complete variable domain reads DAMVIQNPRYQVTQFGKPVTLSCSQTLNHNVMYWYQQKSSQAPKLLFHYYDKDFNNEADTPDNFQSRRPNTSFCFLDIRSPGLGDTAMYLCATGPGGLNTEAFFGQGTRLTVV.

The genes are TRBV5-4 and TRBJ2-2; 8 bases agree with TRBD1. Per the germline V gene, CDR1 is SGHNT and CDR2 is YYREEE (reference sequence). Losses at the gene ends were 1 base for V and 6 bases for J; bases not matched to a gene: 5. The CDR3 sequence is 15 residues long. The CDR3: CASSLNRGKAGELFF. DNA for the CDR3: TGTGCCAGCAGCTTGAACAGGGGGAAGGCCGGGGAGCTGTTTTTT.

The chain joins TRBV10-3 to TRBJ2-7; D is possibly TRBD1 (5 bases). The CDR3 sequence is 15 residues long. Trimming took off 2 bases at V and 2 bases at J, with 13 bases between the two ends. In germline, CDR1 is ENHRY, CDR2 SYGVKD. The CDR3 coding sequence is TGTGCCATCAGTGAGGGAGCCAGGGATGCCTACGAGCAGTACTTC. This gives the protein CAISEGARDAYEQYF.

This chain's CDR3 is CASSEQVTGQAFF. Here the CDR3 DNA reads TGTGCCAGCAGTGAACAGGTGACAGGGCAAGCTTTCTTT. The V call is TRBV25-1, the J call TRBJ1-1; TRBD1 aligns across 7 bases. The V gene's germline CDR1 is MGHDK and CDR2 SYGVNS. The CDR3 spans 13 residues. The junction had 6 bases not matched to a gene; V was cut back by 2 bases and J by 9 bases.

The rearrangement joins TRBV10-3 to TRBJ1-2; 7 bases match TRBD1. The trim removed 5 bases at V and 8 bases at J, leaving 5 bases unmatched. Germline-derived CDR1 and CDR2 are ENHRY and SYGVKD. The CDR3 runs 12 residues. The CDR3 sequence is CAISKDREGYTF. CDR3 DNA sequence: TGTGCCATCAGTAAAGACAGGGAGGGCTACACCTTC.